The 9 T cell receptor beta chains below all came from one sample that was sequenced in a study of CD8 T cells in Susac syndrome (dated by TCRdb to about 2019). The library was made by the immunoSEQ multiplex PCR assay. RNA was extracted using the RNeasy kit, and roughly 0.45 to 1 microgram was reverse transcribed with random hexamers. TCRdb reprocessing: public reads trimmed at Q25 with fastp, clones called with MiXCR, in-frame beta chains kept. A single entry per CDR3 protein holds the most common genes and DNA from its merged rows. The sample table records more than 200,000 distinct CDR3 sequences; around 93% of these occur just once. The top ten clones comprise about 0.14% of the sample. The sequencing input was CD4+ T cells from PBMCs. All receptors come from a human donor with Susac syndrome.

The gene calls are TRBV7-9 and TRBJ2-4, with a weak D call TRBD2 (7 bases). With 1 base removed from V and 6 bases from J, the gap between germline ends came to 13 bases. CDR1 is SEHNR, CDR2 FQNEAQ, per germline (reference sequence). The CDR3 is 15 residues long. The CDR3 protein is CASSLDGGGGNIQYF. The CDR3 nucleotides are TGTGCCAGCAGCTTAGACGGGGGAGGGGGAAACATTCAGTACTTC.

This sequence joins TRBV4-2 and TRBJ1-5; TRBD1 is a possible D gene (5 bases). V lost 4 bases and J 5 bases, leaving 15 bases between the germline ends. CDR1 and CDR2 from the germline V gene are LGHNA and YNFKEQ. This CDR3 region has 15 residues. In DNA, the CDR3 is TGTGCCAGCAGCCTATGGGGGGGGAGCGATCAGCCCCAGCATTTT. Its protein is CASSLWGGSDQPQHF.

The chain is built from TRBV6-5 and TRBJ2-7; D not resolved. The germline V gene has CDR1 MNHEY and CDR2 SVGAGI. Trimming pared 2 bases from V and 0 bases from J, leaving 11 bases between. There are 15 residues in the CDR3. As DNA, the CDR3 is TGTGCCAGCAGTTACAACGCAGATAGCTCCTACGAGCAGTACTTC. Its translation: CASSYNADSSYEQYF.

The chain employs TRBV29-1 and TRBJ1-1; tentative D call: TRBD1 (6 bases). The CDR3 contains 14 residues. The V end was cut by 7 bases, the J end by 2 bases, with 17 bases between. Per germline, CDR1 SQVTM and CDR2 ANQGSEA. DNA for the CDR3: TGCAGCGCTCCCCGGGGCGGGGGCAACACTGAAGCTTTCTTT. This codes for CSAPRGGGNTEAFF.

The rearrangement links TRBV7-9 to TRBJ1-6, with TRBD1 identical over 8 bases. The J segment lost 9 bases and the V segment lost 5 bases, leaving 6 bases of the junction unmatched. This CDR3 contains 14 residues. Germline lookup yields CDR1 SEHNR and CDR2 FQNEAQ (reference sequence). The CDR3, as DNA: TGTGCCAGCAGCCACCGACAGGGGCCTTCACCCCTCCACTTT. It is translated as CASSHRQGPSPLHF.

The chain recombines TRBV10-2 with TRBJ1-3, with D uncertain. Trimming cost V 3 bases and J 6 bases, with 3 bases left between them. Germline V gene sequence: CDR1 WSHSY, CDR2 SAAADI. The CDR3 has 11 amino acids. The CDR3, as DNA: TGCGCCAGCAGTGACGTAAACACCATATATTTT. Encoded protein: CASSDVNTIYF.

V usage is TRBV14 and J usage is TRBJ2-3; TRBD2 might be the D (5 bases). Germline CDR1 and CDR2: SGHDN and FVKESK. Trimming took 1 base from V and 9 from J, leaving 14 bases between them. The CDR3 extends over 14 amino acids. The CDR3 nucleotides read TGTGCCAGCAGCCAAGTAGGAGGACTTGTCACGCAGTATTTT. It translates to CASSQVGGLVTQYF.

This chain joins TRBV6-5 and TRBJ1-5; the match to TRBD1 covers 8 bases. CDR3 size: 15 residues. The germline V gene encodes CDR1 MNHEY and CDR2 SVGAGI. J gave up 0 bases and V 5 bases, and 3 bases lay outside the gene matches. The CDR3: CASSTDRGSNQPQHF. The CDR3 DNA is TGTGCCAGCAGTACTGACAGGGGTAGCAATCAGCCCCAGCATTTT.

This chain uses TRBV5-6 with TRBJ1-1; D gene uncertain. V was shortened by 0 bases and J by 8 bases, with 11 bases between the two germline ends. CDR3 length equals 13 residues. Germline V gene data show CDR1 as SGHDT and CDR2 as YYEEEE. CDR3 coding DNA: TGTGCCAGCAGCTTGGTGTGGGAAAACGAAGCTTTCTTT. Protein product: CASSLVWENEAFF.